Described below is a single TCR beta chain sequence and its context. This clone was counted a few times. The antigen it binds to is not known. Nothing much larger sits one base from this clone, and base qualities are not available. The library was built by means of the immunoSEQ multiplex PCR assay. For the multiplex PCR, a mixture combining 60 forward primers for TCR Vbeta segments and 13 reverse primers for TCR Jbeta segments was used. The CDR3 region of rearranged TCR beta genes was amplified from genomic DNA with a multiplex PCR assay. The amplified TCR beta libraries were sequenced on the Illumina HiSeq System as 87-base-pair reads. In the authors' own workflow: A later analysis counted about 80 million unique TCR beta chains across the 600 to 850 repertoires, and roughly 11 million of these chains were shared by at least two donors. Raw reads were error-corrected and collapsed into unique sequences with a nearest-neighbor algorithm that merged closely related sequences to remove PCR and sequencing errors. V, D and J gene segments were assigned by aligning CDR3 sequences to IMGT reference sequences. For a sequence to be retained, a match of at least six nucleotides to both a V gene segment and a J gene segment was required. Rearrangements were called productive when the CDR3 lacked stop codons and stayed in frame with V and J; all others were non-productive. CDR3 was defined according to IMGT convention as the region running from the second conserved V-encoded cysteine to the conserved J-encoded phenylalanine. The earlier analysis of about 530 of the donors excluded any sequence lacking an unambiguous match to a single V gene segment. In an earlier analysis of several hundred of the donors, V segments were called functional above 56.7% productive rearrangements and were called segregating when the between-donor standard deviation exceeded 5%. A statistical classification framework was developed to diagnose cytomegalovirus status using the catalog of TCR beta chain sequences. A later analysis assigned V and J genes by comparing TCR nucleotide sequences with IMGT/GENE-DB human TR gene sequences. The TCRdist pipeline was used in a later analysis to assign CDR3 sequences and most-parsimonious VDJ recombination scenarios. In a later analysis, each TCR beta chain was defined by its CDR3 amino acid sequence together with its V-gene family, and reads without a unique V-gene family were excluded. To address suspected cross-contamination and a sequencing artifact, a later analysis removed 592 highly shared, low-generation-probability nucleotide sequences. A later analysis calculated a clonal expansion index for each public chain from normalized within-repertoire ranks of inferred template counts. Generation probabilities in a later analysis came from a VDJ recombination model fitted to out-of-frame rearrangements, and those results were checked against IGoR. In a later analysis, hypergeometric tests were used to score TCR-TCR, TCR-HLA and TCR-CMV co-occurrence, with a repertoire-size bias correction applied to TCR pairs. False discovery rates were estimated in a later analysis by permuting HLA or CMV assignments 20 times. A later analysis grouped co-occurring TCRs with DBSCAN, adding TCRdist sequence similarity when clustering within HLA-allele-positive subsets. For co-occurrence clustering, repertoires with fewer than 30,000 or more than 120,000 public chains were excluded, along with five repertoires with anomalous nucleotide sharing. Sourced from immuneACCESS, this table was stored by TCRdb with only in-frame sequences that have V and J called. A share of the clones is absent; for the studies checked, an unresolved V gene accounts for under half, and the remainder has no known explanation. That table is the source of V, J and clone size, and D and trimming were worked out from the DNA. Here the sample has around 300,000 clones; about 75% occur a single time. The ten largest make up 2% to 2.5% of the sample.

These data come from a study of cytomegalovirus exposure and HLA in healthy donors (dated by TCRdb to about 2017). About the study as a whole: An earlier analysis of roughly 500 of the donors reported about 250 Gb of sequence data and roughly 100 million unique TCR beta sequences from some 180 million T cells. On average, about 240,000 unique TCR beta nucleotide sequences were sequenced per donor among 300 to 500 genotyped donors of the cohort, with roughly 19% of those sequences being non-productive. The genetic ancestry cluster associated with self-reported Caucasian donors included about four fifths of the 300 to 450 genotyped donors. The study combined high-throughput TCR immunosequencing, statistical association of individual TCRs with disease status, and machine learning to predict cytomegalovirus infection status. Every repertoire in the discovery cohort had been generated on one and the same sequencing platform. A separate validation cohort of roughly 130 different subjects was used in addition to the roughly 640-subject first cohort. The study aimed to test whether cataloging public T cell receptors could reveal signatures of past pathogen exposure. Because of strong linkage in the cohort, roughly five DR-DQ haplotypes were treated as single units for association and clustering. Typing coverage varied by locus: 629-630 donors for A, B, C, DRB1 and DQB1; roughly 520 for DQA1; about 590 for DPA1; under 490 for DPB1. In an earlier analysis of 587 of the donors, high-throughput TCR beta sequencing was used to judge whether each TCR beta V gene segment behaved as functional or pseudogenic. Using immunosequencing, the study profiled T cell repertoires from approximately 700 subjects and related those repertoires to cytomegalovirus serostatus. About 300 gigabases of sequencing data and around 85 million unique TCR sequences made up an early release that covered roughly 670 HLA-typed donors. A later analysis re-analyzed previously published TCR beta repertoires from 600 to 850 donors and added high-resolution HLA genotyping to study TCR occurrence patterns. Donor age, sex, ethnicity and CMV serostatus were compiled alongside the repertoire data. Rather than drawing on any new phenotypic data, the later analysis identified candidate immune exposures from TCR beta sequences and the way those sequences occurred across donors. Class I and class II HLA loci were covered by the typing at four-digit resolution. Genome-wide SNP genotypes for about 65% of the roughly 670 donors were used in a later genetic analysis, which treated that subset as a discovery cohort. Overall study results and their limits: The classifier was reported to diagnose cytomegalovirus status with high specificity and sensitivity in both the original and validation cohorts. A further reported finding was that TCR beta sequences accurately predicted the HLA-A and HLA-B alleles for most subjects in the first cohort. A group of highly shared sequence variants was considered likely to be a technical artifact of the sequencing pipeline. Roughly uniform sequencing depth across donors was assumed in presence/absence analyses, although this assumption may not hold. A few of the identified cytomegalovirus-associated TCR beta chains were confirmed in vitro to be specific for cytomegalovirus antigens. In an earlier analysis of about 550 of the donors, most TCR beta V segments were observed in productive rearrangements about 87% or about 30% of the time, broadly matching IMGT annotations. In a later analysis, the rate of TCR association differed among HLA loci, with DRB1 alleles having the most associated TCRs and HLA-C alleles having the fewest. Most CMV-associated TCR beta chains appeared to be HLA-restricted in a later analysis, and the HLA associations seemed to be driven largely by CMV exposure. HLA typing was unavailable for some donors at each locus, so association tests used only the typed subset. Assigning TCR associations to individual alleles was difficult when HLA alleles, especially DR and DQ, strongly co-occurred. In a later genetic analysis, fewer N-insertions in productive TCRs were reported among donors in an Asian-associated ancestry cluster than the roughly 640-donor mean. A later analysis found that HLA-associated TCR beta chains were more clonally expanded and had lower generation probabilities than equally common non-associated chains. CMV serostatus was the only immune exposure information available for the cohort. A later genetic analysis associated a missense DCLRE1C variant with V-gene and J-gene trimming of TCR beta chains, and an independent cohort replicated the association. While some public TCRs were present in many individuals, most TCR sequences turned up only very rarely across donors. Only TCR beta chains were sequenced in this cohort, and the absence of alpha or paired-chain data limited detectable features. The authors suggested that the approach could potentially be generalized to other disease states and immunological phenotypes. The study gave a list of some 150 TCR beta chains associated with cytomegalovirus. At a false discovery rate of 0.05, a later analysis linked 16,000 or so TCR beta sequences to specific HLA alleles. Because counts were too low, seventeen rarely observed V segments, including chromosome 9 orphons, were excluded from the earlier analysis of a few hundred of the donors. Some IMGT-functional V segments, including TRBV6-2 and TRBV6-3, could not be distinguished by the 87-base-pair reads and were therefore excluded. In a later analysis, several top co-occurrence clusters were reported to appear linked to parvovirus B19, influenza, CMV and Epstein-Barr virus. Linkage disequilibrium might explain the correlated functional status among segregating V segments, but an unknown experimental factor could not be excluded.

The CDR3 goes from the cysteine to the phenylalanine over 15 residues. Kept here is only the CDR3 DNA, which spans 45 bases and is read in frame from base 1. The germline V gene encodes CDR1 SEHNR and CDR2 FQNEAQ (reference sequence). Relative to germline, V is missing 5 bases and J is missing 2 bases, with 6 bases of the junction outside any gene match. In total, 500 to 700 healthy bone marrow donors made up the cohort. At the time of sampling, every cohort member was nominally healthy, though immune exposures that went unrecorded were likely present. The donor tested CMV seronegative, placing the donor among the 300 to 400 seronegative members of the cohort. Every donor gave a peripheral blood sample, and the peripheral blood mononuclear cells from that sample were used for TCR beta sequencing. The Qiagen DNeasy Blood Extraction Kit was used to extract genomic DNA from the blood cell samples.

The source material was PBMCs. This TCR was sampled from a female donor in good health and CMV-seronegative. The sequence joins TRBV7-9 to TRBJ2-7; TRBD1 lines up with 10 middle nucleotides. The DNA is as follows: TGTGCCAGCAGCGGGGGGACAGGGGTTACCTACGAGCAGTACTTC. Its translation is CASSGGTGVTYEQYF.